The present entry profiles one TCR beta chain with its context. What this receptor recognizes is not known. The sample holds no much larger clone one base away, and base qualities are not on file. This entry belongs to a study of T cell clonotyping in hematopoietic cell transplantation (dated by TCRdb to about 2021). At the level of the whole study: The study collected roughly 150 blood samples from under 45 consecutive transplant recipients and their related donors. Recruitment of patients was conducted between September 2015 and 2017, and follow-up was continued until late 2020 or death.

Blood samples for TCR beta sequencing were given by related transplant donors. Nuclei Lysis Solution was used to extract genomic DNA from fresh or cryopreserved unfractionated peripheral blood mononuclear cells. Results the study describes overall, beyond this receptor: After transplant, TCR diversity in recipients dropped, and pathologically expanded clonotypes increased progressively from day 30 to day 180. Broader posttransplant TCR repertoire diversity was predicted by donor and pretransplant recipient Inverse Simpson Index values. Sample size was limited, and cells were not sorted, so CD4 and CD8 repertoire contributions could not be separated. Recipient repertoires showed only a small fraction of overlap with donor repertoires, and over 97% appeared de novo at the given depth.

The germline V gene gives CDR1 as MRHNA and CDR2 as SNTAGT. V is shortened by 6 bases, J by 1 base, and the region joining them spans 9 bases. From its cysteine to its phenylalanine, the CDR3 spans 13 amino acids. Only the CDR3 DNA is retained, 39 bases long and in frame from the first base. TCR beta CDR3 regions were amplified from genomic DNA with the immunoSEQ assay, a bias-controlled multiplex PCR using V- and J-specific primers. In a second PCR step, the CDR3 amplicons were tagged with a proprietary barcode plus Illumina adapter sequences. CDR3 libraries were sequenced on an Illumina MiSeq instrument. Concerning the study's data processing: Export and quality control were performed with immunoSEQ Analyzer 3.0, and downstream analyses were performed with R Bioconductor and Immunarch. Repertoire metrics were calculated using only productive rearrangements within the normalized downsampled data set. In the normalized cohort, clonotypes with more than 5 templates were defined as pathologically expanded. The Inverse Simpson Index was used to measure repertoire diversity. To capture all clonotypes, CMV-specificity analyses were performed on the non-normalized data set. The table comes from immuneACCESS by way of TCRdb, which keeps in-frame sequences with V and J called. Part of the clones is missing from these tables; in studies checked, under half for an unresolved V gene and the rest for unknown reasons. That table supplies the V and J calls and clone size; D and trimming were determined from the DNA. The sample table records 65,000 to 75,000 clones; around 94% of these occur just once. The ten largest clones take up about 1.5% of the sample.

What was sequenced was peripheral blood mononuclear cells. This TCR came from a man between 50 and 59 years old in good health. Some clones in this sample may be carry-over from other donors' samples. In this chain, TRBV6-4 is recombined with TRBJ1-1; the D gene is not confidently resolved. The CDR3 region has the sequence CASRMTANTEAFF. The sequence in DNA is TGTGCCAGCAGGATGACGGCGAACACTGAAGCTTTCTTT.